This T cell receptor beta chain is drawn from a study of T cells after yellow fever vaccination. TCRdb re-derived calls from the 5' RACE reads in MiXCR, one entry per CDR3 protein. The repertoire holds fewer than 350,000 distinct CDR3 sequences, approximately 4.5% seen once, with just under 20% in the top ten. The V end lost 0 bases, the J end lost 7 bases, and 6 bases lay between the germline ends. The V gene's germline CDR1 is SGHTS and CDR2 YDEGEE. This CDR3 region has 12 residues. The receptor was derived from a man aged 18 to 29 who received the YFV17D yellow fever vaccine. Sequences were derived from PBMCs, sampled 15 days after the yellow fever booster vaccination. The V call is TRBV5-8, the J call TRBJ2-3; D unresolved. CDR3 coding DNA: TGTGCCAGCAGCTTGGTGGTGAATACGCAGTATTTT. This codes for CASSLVVNTQYF.